These 14 T cell receptor beta chains originate from one sample sequenced in a study of post-analysis software for immune sequencing data. Study findings and constraints: Patients used roughly five TRBV segments, including TRBV5-6, TRBV5-1 and TRBV20-1, more often than controls.

Unique molecular identifiers featured in each of the TCR beta cDNA libraries. TCRdb reprocessed the PCR reads with MiXCR, giving one entry per CDR3 protein. Counted here are hundreds of thousands of distinct CDR3 sequences, 25% to 30% occurring once; the ten biggest clones make up roughly 0.57%. These receptors are not linked to any known antigen. Sequenced input: blood. These receptors came from a girl under 18 with multiple sclerosis.

For the CDR3, the DNA is TGCGCCAGCAGCCAAGATTGGCAGGACCAGGACGAGCAGTACTTC. It is translated as CASSQDWQDQDEQYF. The chain recombines TRBV4-3 with TRBJ2-7; no definite D call. The CDR3 totals 15 residues. CDR1 and CDR2 (germline): LGHNA, YSLEER. Trimming shortened V by 0 bases and J by 5 bases, and 14 bases separated the two germline ends.

There are a few counts of this clonotype. J is TRBJ2-7 and V is TRBV20-1; D gene uncertain. Trimming stripped 1 base from V and 2 bases from J, with 6 bases between. CDR1 DFQATT and CDR2 SNEGSKA come from the germline V gene (reference sequence). The length of the CDR3 is 12 residues. CDR3 DNA: TGCAGTGCTAGAGTCGCGGCCTACGAGCAGTACTTC. Amino acid sequence: CSARVAAYEQYF.

The rearrangement links TRBV5-1 to TRBJ2-3; the match to TRBD1 covers 7 bases. The V gene's germline CDR1 is SGHRS and CDR2 YFSETQ. Trimming took 0 bases from V and 0 from J; bases not matched to a gene: 7. The CDR3 has 17 amino acids. The DNA of the CDR3 is TGCGCCAGCAGCTTGGGTCGAAGGACAGGTAGCACAGATACGCAGTATTTT. It encodes CASSLGRRTGSTDTQYF.

Comment on this clonotype: The junction departs from the called germline gene at one end, perhaps through a read error. V usage is TRBV11-2 and J usage is TRBJ2-1, with 7 nucleotides matching TRBD1. Germline V gene data show CDR1 as SGHAT and CDR2 as FQNNGV. The CDR3 extends over 16 amino acids. DNA of the CDR3: TGTGCCGGCAGCTCCCGATCGGGACAGAAGAACAATGAGCAGTTCTTC. Amino acids: CAGSSRSGQKNNEQFF. Supplemented by reference TRBV11-2 and TRBJ2-1, the full variable domain reads EAGVAQSPRYKIIEKRQSVAFWCNPISGHATLYWYQQILGQGPKLLIQFQNNGVVDDSQLPKDRFSAERLKGVDSTLKIQPAKLEDSAVYLCAGSSRSGQKNNEQFFGPGTRLTVL.

As for this clonotype: One end of the junction is discordant with germline, which a read error may explain. The rearrangement uses TRBV29-1 and TRBJ2-3; D might be TRBD2 (5 bases). CDR3 length equals 14 residues. Germline CDR1 is SQVTM and CDR2 is ANQGSEA. The CDR3 DNA is TGCAGCGTTATGTTAGCCCGGGGAGAAGATGCGCAGTATTTT. Amino acid sequence: CSVMLARGEDAQYF.

This clonotype appeared once. This chain links TRBV12-3 or TRBV12-4 with TRBJ2-4; D remains unclear. This CDR3 has 15 residues. V shed 3 bases and J shed 13 bases, with 22 bases lying between them. The CDR3 sequence: CASSFYQRSYNEQYF. The CDR3 DNA sequence: TGTGCCAGCAGTTTTTACCAGCGCTCCTACAATGAGCAGTACTTC.

This clonotype turned up a few times. The chain uses TRBV27 and TRBJ1-4; 9 bases agree with TRBD1. The V and J ends lost 6 bases and 0 bases, in that order; junction bases with no gene match: 2. Per germline, CDR1 MNHEY and CDR2 SMNVEV (reference sequence). The length of the CDR3 is 15 residues. The CDR3 here is CASRDRGATNEKLFF. Here the CDR3 DNA reads TGTGCCAGCAGGGACAGGGGCGCAACTAATGAAAAACTGTTTTTT.

The table lists this clonotype with a count of one. A much larger clone differs from this one at a single base, so this may be a read error. This sequence joins TRBV5-1 and TRBJ2-7, with D maybe TRBD1 (6 bases). With 7 bases removed from V and 2 bases from J, the gap between germline ends came to 16 bases. This CDR3 is built from 14 residues. The germline V gene encodes CDR1 SGHRS and CDR2 YFSETQ. The CDR3 loop is CASASAGAPYEQYF. The CDR3 bases are TGCGCCAGCGCCAGCGCAGGGGCTCCCTACGAGCAGTACTTC.

The gene calls are TRBV12-3 or TRBV12-4 and TRBJ1-2, with D hard to call. The CDR3 runs 13 residues. V gave up 8 bases and J gave up 8 bases, with 18 bases separating them. CDR3: CASQPRTKAGYTF. For the CDR3, the DNA is TGTGCCAGCCAGCCACGAACTAAAGCGGGCTACACCTTC.

V is TRBV29-1 and J is TRBJ2-3, with TRBD2 as a possible D gene (5 bases). CDR1 is SQVTM and CDR2 is ANQGSEA in the germline V gene. V lost 3 bases and J 5 bases, leaving 9 bases between the germline ends. The CDR3 has 12 residues. CDR3 bases: TGCAGCGTTGATGGCGCGGGAGATACGCAGTATTTT. The encoded protein is CSVDGAGDTQYF.

This chain links TRBV6-5 with TRBJ2-5; TRBD2 aligns across 10 bases. The DNA end lines up better with TRBJ2-7; the J call may be wrong. The CDR3 length is 15 residues. Per germline, CDR1 MNHEY and CDR2 SVGAGI. The CDR3 DNA reads TGTGCCAGCAGTTACTCGGCTAGCGGGGGTATCGAGCAGTACTTC. Translating gives CASSYSASGGIEQYF.

The sample holds a few counts of this clonotype. The gene calls are TRBV11-2 and TRBJ2-5, with D perhaps matching TRBD1 (6 bases). The CDR3 sequence is 16 residues long. Germline CDR1 and CDR2: SGHAT and FQNNGV. Trimming took 4 bases from V and 1 from J, leaving 16 bases between them. CDR3 sequence (DNA): TGTGCCAGCAGCTCAAGACGGACAGTGATCCAAGAGACCCAGTACTTC. The encoded protein is CASSSRRTVIQETQYF.

As DNA, the CDR3 is TGCGCCAGCAGCTTGGTGCAGAACCAGATGAATGAGCAGTTCTTC. This encodes CASSLVQNQMNEQFF. The rearrangement joins TRBV5-1 to TRBJ2-1; D is undetermined. V lost 0 bases and J lost 7, with 14 bases in between. The CDR3 covers 15 residues. Germline loops: CDR1 SGHRS, CDR2 YFSETQ. The full variable domain, in which reference TRBV5-1 and TRBJ2-1 provide the parts outside the CDR3, is KAGVTQTPRYLIKTRGQQVTLSCSPISGHRSVSWYQQTPGQGLQFLFEYFSETQRNKGNFPGRFSGRQFSNSRSEMNVSTLELGDSALYLCASSLVQNQMNEQFFGPGTRLTVL.

There are many counts of this clonotype. J is TRBJ2-1 and V is TRBV29-1; no firm D call. The germline gives CDR1 SQVTM, CDR2 ANQGSEA. V shed 0 bases and J shed 9 bases, with 12 bases lying between them. The CDR3 extends over 13 amino acids. The CDR3 DNA reads as TGCAGCGTTGAAGACTCGGTCCGGGCTGAGCAGTTCTTC. Translated, it gives CSVEDSVRAEQFF.